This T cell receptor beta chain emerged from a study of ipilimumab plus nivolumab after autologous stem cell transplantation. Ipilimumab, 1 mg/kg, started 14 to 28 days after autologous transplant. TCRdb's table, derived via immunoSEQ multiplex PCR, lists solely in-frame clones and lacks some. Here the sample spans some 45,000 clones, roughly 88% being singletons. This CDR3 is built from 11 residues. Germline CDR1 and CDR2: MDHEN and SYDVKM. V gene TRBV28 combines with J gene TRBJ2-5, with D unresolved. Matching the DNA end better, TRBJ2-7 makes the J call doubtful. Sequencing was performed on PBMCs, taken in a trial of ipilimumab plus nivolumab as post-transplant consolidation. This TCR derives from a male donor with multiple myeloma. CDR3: CASAEAYEQYF. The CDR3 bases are TGTGCCAGCGCCGAGGCCTACGAGCAGTACTTC.